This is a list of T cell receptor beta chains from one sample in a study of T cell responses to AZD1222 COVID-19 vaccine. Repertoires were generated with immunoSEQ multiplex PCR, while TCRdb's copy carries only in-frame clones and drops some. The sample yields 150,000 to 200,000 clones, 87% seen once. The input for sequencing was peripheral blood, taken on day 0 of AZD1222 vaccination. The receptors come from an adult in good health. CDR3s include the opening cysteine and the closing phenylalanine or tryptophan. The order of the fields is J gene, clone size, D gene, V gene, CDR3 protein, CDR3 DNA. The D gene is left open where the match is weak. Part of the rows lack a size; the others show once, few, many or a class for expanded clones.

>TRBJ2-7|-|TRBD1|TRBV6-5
CASSYSKGAGEQYF
TGTGCCAGCAGTTACTCAAAGGGGGCGGGTGAGCAGTACTTC
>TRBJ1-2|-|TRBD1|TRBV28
CASSFADRAYGYTF
TGTGCCAGCAGTTTCGCCGACAGGGCTTATGGCTACACCTTC
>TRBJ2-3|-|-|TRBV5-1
CASSFWGVESDTQYF
TGCGCCAGCAGCTTCTGGGGGGTCGAGTCAGATACGCAGTATTTT
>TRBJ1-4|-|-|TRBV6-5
CASRGPGAEGRKLFF
TGTGCCAGCAGGGGCCCGGGGGCCGAGGGGCGAAAACTGTTTTTT
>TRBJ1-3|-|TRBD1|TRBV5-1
CASSSGQAGAGNTIYF
TGCGCCAGCAGCTCTGGACAGGCGGGGGCTGGAAACACCATATATTTT
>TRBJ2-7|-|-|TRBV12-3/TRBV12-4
CASSSPTTYEQYF
TGTGCCAGCAGCTCCCCAACCACCTACGAGCAGTACTTC
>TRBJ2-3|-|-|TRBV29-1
CSVDGTTHTQYF
TGCAGCGTCGATGGGACGACTCATACGCAGTATTTT
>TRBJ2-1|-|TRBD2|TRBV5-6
CASSFPLAGVSEQFF
TGTGCCAGCAGCTTTCCACTAGCGGGAGTCAGTGAGCAGTTCTTC
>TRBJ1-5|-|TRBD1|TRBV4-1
CASSPLPLLGGIRSNQPQHF
TGCGCCAGCAGCCCCTTACCATTACTAGGGGGCATACGTAGCAATCAGCCCCAGCATTTT
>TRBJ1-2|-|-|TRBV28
CASSRRSFYGYTF
TGTGCCAGCAGCCGCCGGAGTTTCTATGGCTACACCTTC
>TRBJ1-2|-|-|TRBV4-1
CASSQPGTPTVYGYTF
TGCGCCAGCAGCCAGCCGGGAACCCCGACGGTGTATGGCTACACCTTC
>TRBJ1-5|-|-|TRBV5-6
CASSLMGGNSNQPQHF
TGTGCCAGCAGCTTGATGGGCGGAAATAGCAATCAGCCCCAGCATTTT
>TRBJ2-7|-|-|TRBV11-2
CASSFGQPAYEQYF
TGTGCCAGCAGCTTTGGACAGCCAGCCTACGAGCAGTACTTC
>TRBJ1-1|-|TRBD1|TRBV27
CASSSPATGGNTEAFF
TGTGCCAGCAGTTCCCCCGCGACAGGGGGGAACACTGAAGCTTTCTTT
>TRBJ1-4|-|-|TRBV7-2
CASSSGQRVGYEKLFF
TGTGCCAGCAGCTCCGGACAGAGAGTGGGCTATGAAAAACTGTTTTTT
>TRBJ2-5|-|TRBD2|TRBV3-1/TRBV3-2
CASSPGLAEQETQYF
TGTGCCAGCAGCCCGGGACTAGCAGAGCAAGAGACCCAGTACTTC
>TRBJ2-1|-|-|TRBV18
CASSPDGTSYNEQFF
TGTGCCAGCTCACCTGACGGGACGTCCTACAATGAGCAGTTCTTC
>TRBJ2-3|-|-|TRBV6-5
CASTLDGAGTDTQYF
TGTGCCAGCACCTTGGACGGAGCTGGCACAGATACGCAGTATTTT
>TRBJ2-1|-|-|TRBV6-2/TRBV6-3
CASSYAGSYNPEQFF
TGTGCCAGCAGTTACGCCGGTTCTTATAACCCAGAGCAGTTCTTC
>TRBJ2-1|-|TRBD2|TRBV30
CAWSWGLANNEQFF
TGTGCCTGGTCGTGGGGACTAGCAAACAATGAGCAGTTCTTC
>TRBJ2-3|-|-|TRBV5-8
CASSLEADTQYF
TGTGCCAGCAGCTTGGAAGCAGATACGCAGTATTTT
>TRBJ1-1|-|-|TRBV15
CATSRDKVMNTEAFF
TGTGCCACCAGCAGAGATAAGGTTATGAACACTGAAGCTTTCTTT
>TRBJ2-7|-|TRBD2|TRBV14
CASSPLGLAGDEQYF
TGTGCCAGCAGCCCCCTGGGACTAGCGGGAGACGAGCAGTACTTC
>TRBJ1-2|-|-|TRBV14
CASSRGGISNYGYTF
TGTGCCAGCAGCCGGGGGGGGATCAGTAACTATGGCTACACCTTC
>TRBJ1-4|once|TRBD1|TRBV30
CAWSERDRGNEKLFF
TGTGCCTGGAGCGAAAGGGACAGGGGTAATGAAAAACTGTTTTTT
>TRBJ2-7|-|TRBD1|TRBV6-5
CASSSPGQGFVYEQYF
TGTGCCAGCAGTTCCCCGGGACAGGGGTTTGTCTACGAGCAGTACTTC
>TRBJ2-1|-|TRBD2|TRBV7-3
CASSPSGTSGGYNEQFF
TGTGCCAGCAGCCCGTCCGGGACTAGCGGGGGCTACAATGAGCAGTTCTTC